These 4 T cell receptor beta chains originate from one sample sequenced in a study of T cells after posttransplantation cyclophosphamide. Method: immunoSEQ multiplex PCR; TCRdb's copy keeps in-frame clones and lacks some. The data hold tens of thousands of clones, with approximately 98% observed a single time. Sequencing input: naive CD8+ T cells sorted from PBMCs. Receptor source: a man aged 35 to 55 in good health, CMV-negative, and a related stem cell transplant donor.

The V and J genes are TRBV4-3 and TRBJ2-7; TRBD1 aligns across 10 bases. J was trimmed by 2 bases and V by 5 bases; bases with no gene match: 3. The CDR3 extends over 14 amino acids. Per the germline V gene, CDR1 is LGHNA and CDR2 is YSLEER. The DNA of the CDR3 is TGCGCCAGCAGCTTGGGACAGGGGCCCTACGAGCAGTACTTC. Translation gives CASSLGQGPYEQYF.

The chain is built from TRBV27 and TRBJ2-3; TRBD2 agrees at 9 bases. CDR3 length: 15 residues. Trimming removed 2 bases from V and 3 bases from J; junction bases left unmatched: 3. CDR1 is MNHEY and CDR2 is SMNVEV in the germline V gene (reference sequence). In DNA form, the CDR3 reads TGTGCCAGCAGTTTAGCGGGAGGGTTGACAGATACGCAGTATTTT. This sequence encodes CASSLAGGLTDTQYF.

This sequence joins TRBV7-6 and TRBJ1-1, with D unclear. The V gene lost 5 bases and the J gene lost 3 bases, with 10 bases spanning the gap. The CDR3 consists of 13 residues. CDR1 is SGHVS and CDR2 is FNYEAQ in the germline V gene. This chain's CDR3 is CASSPEVDTEAFF. The DNA of the CDR3 is TGTGCCAGCAGCCCAGAGGTAGACACTGAAGCTTTCTTT.

The rearrangement links TRBV28 to TRBJ2-1, with 10 bases aligning to TRBD2. The CDR3 is 13 amino acids. Looked up from germline, CDR1 is MDHEN and CDR2 is SYDVKM. Trimming cost V 7 bases and J 6 bases; bases outside gene matches: 3. This chain's CDR3 is CASKSGRANEQFF. CDR3 DNA: TGTGCCAGCAAGAGCGGGAGGGCCAATGAGCAGTTCTTC. Filled out from reference TRBV28 and TRBJ2-1, the complete variable domain reads DVKVTQSSRYLVKRTGEKVFLECVQDMDHENMFWYRQDPGLGLRLIYFSYDVKMKEKGDIPEGYSVSREKKERFSLILESASTNQTSMYLCASKSGRANEQFFGPGTRLTVL.